This TCR beta chain was identified during a study of early T cells in non-severe SARS-CoV-2 infection. Attachment of unique molecular identifiers to individual cDNA molecules was performed. In TCRdb, the 5' RACE reads were re-called with MiXCR into one record per CDR3 protein. The repertoire holds tens of thousands of distinct CDR3 sequences, with about 14% as singletons. Germline V CDR1 and CDR2: KGHSH, LQKENI. CDR3 length: 12 residues. V was cut by 1 base and J by 7 bases, with 8 bases left in between. This chain uses TRBV18 with TRBJ2-7; no clear D. The sample was whole blood. This clonotype was sampled from an adult who was a healthcare worker with PCR-confirmed SARS-CoV-2 infection or an uninfected control (not recorded which). The CDR3 nucleotides read TGTGCCAGCTCACCACAGCGAGAAGAGCAGTACTTC. Translating gives CASSPQREEQYF.